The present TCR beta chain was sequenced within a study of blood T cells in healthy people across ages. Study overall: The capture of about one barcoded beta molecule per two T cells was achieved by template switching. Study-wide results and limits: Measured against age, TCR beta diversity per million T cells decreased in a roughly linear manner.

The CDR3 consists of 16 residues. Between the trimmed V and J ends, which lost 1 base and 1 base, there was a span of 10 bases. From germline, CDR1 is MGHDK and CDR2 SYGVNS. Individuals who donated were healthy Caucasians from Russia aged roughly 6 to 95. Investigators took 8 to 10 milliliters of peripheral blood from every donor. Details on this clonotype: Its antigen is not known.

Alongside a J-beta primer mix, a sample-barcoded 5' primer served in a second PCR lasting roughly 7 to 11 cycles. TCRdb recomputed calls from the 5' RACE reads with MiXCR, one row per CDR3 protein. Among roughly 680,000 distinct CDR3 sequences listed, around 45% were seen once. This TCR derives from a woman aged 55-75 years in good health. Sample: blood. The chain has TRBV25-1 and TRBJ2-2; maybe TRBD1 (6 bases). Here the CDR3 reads CASSEFGRGNTGELFF. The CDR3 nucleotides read TGTGCCAGCAGTGAATTCGGCAGGGGGAACACCGGGGAGCTGTTTTTT.